Following are 3 T cell receptor beta chains from one sample sequenced in a study of T cell repertoires in cytomegalovirus infection. TCRdb recomputed calls from the reads with MiXCR, one row per CDR3 protein. The sample has more than 650,000 distinct CDR3 sequences, 35% to 45% seen once. The material sequenced was PBMCs. The source of these receptors is a human donor in good health (CMV status not recorded). Some clones in this sample may be carry-over from other donors' samples.

The chain carries TRBV7-6 and TRBJ2-7, with 11 bases lining up with TRBD1. In germline, CDR1 is SGHVS, CDR2 FNYEAQ. After removal of 3 bases from V and 3 bases from J, the junction contained 4 bases not matched to a gene. CDR3 size: 15 residues. The CDR3 DNA reads as TGTGCCAGCAGCTTCCGGGACAGGGGGATCTACGAGCAGTACTTC. Translated, it gives CASSFRDRGIYEQYF. The full variable domain, with the rest looked up from reference TRBV7-6 and TRBJ2-7, is GAGVSQSPRYKVTKRGQDVALRCDPISGHVSLYWYRQALGQGPEFLTYFNYEAQQDKSGLPNDRFSAERPEGSISTLTIQRTEQRDSAMYRCASSFRDRGIYEQYFGPGTRLTVT.

This clonotype was counted ten times or more. The chain couples TRBV12-3 or TRBV12-4 to TRBJ1-3, with D unclear. The V gene lost 5 bases and the J gene lost 8 bases, with 13 bases spanning the gap. This CDR3 comprises 13 residues. The CDR3 sequence is CASSLQFRDTIYF. The CDR3, as DNA: TGTGCCAGCAGTCTCCAGTTTCGGGACACCATATATTTT.

A remark on this clonotype: A much larger clone differs by one base, so this may be a read error. The chain uses TRBV7-2 and TRBJ2-7; no definite D call. Germline CDR1 and CDR2: SGHTA and FQGNSA. Trimming pared 6 bases from V and 0 bases from J, leaving 9 bases between. The CDR3 contains 13 residues. As DNA, the CDR3 is TGTGCCAGCAGACCGTTACGCTCCTACGAGCAGTACTTC. As protein: CASRPLRSYEQYF. Variable domain in full (rest from reference TRBV7-2 and TRBJ2-7): GAGVSQSPSNKVTEKGKDVELRCDPISGHTALYWYRQSLGQGLEFLIYFQGNSAPDKSGLPSDRFSAERTGGSVSTLTIQRTQQEDSAVYLCASRPLRSYEQYFGPGTRLTVT.